This TCR beta chain was documented in a study of human T cells and chemical hapten exposure. Time point given: patch test 2, 6 weeks after DPC sensitization. As for treatment: therapeutic diphenylcyclopropenone sensitization with weekly scalp DPC. With respect to this clonotype: The antigen is unknown.

TCRdb called the RACE reads again in MiXCR, with one record for every CDR3 protein. Here the sample spans roughly 150,000 distinct CDR3 sequences, roughly 12% being singletons. CDR1 SGHNT and CDR2 YYREEE come from the germline V gene (reference sequence). CDR3 size: 15 residues. V dropped 0 bases and J dropped 3 bases, with 13 bases sitting between them. General study points: Relative to control repertoires, expanded TCRs gave rise to significantly more large CDR3 similarity clusters.

This sequence was found in a woman between 50 and 59 years old with alopecia areata. Some clones in this sample may be carry-over from other donors' samples. The V and J genes are TRBV5-4 and TRBJ2-7; D is ambiguous. Specimen: whole blood, collected in connection with sensitization to the hapten diphenylcyclopropenone (DPC). In nucleotides, the CDR3 is TGTGCCAGCAGCTTGGGTCCTGGTCCATTCTACGAGCAGTACTTC. The encoded protein is CASSLGPGPFYEQYF.